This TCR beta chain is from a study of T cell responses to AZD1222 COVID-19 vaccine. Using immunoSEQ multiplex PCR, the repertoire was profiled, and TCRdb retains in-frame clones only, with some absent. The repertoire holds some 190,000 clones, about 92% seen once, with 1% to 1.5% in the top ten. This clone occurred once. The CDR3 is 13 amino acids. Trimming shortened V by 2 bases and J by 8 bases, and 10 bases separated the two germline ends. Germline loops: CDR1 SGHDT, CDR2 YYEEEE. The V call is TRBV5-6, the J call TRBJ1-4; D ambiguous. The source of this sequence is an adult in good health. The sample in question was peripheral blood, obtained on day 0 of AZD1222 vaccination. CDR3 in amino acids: CASSFGVGEKLFF. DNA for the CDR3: TGTGCCAGCAGCTTCGGCGTTGGCGAAAAACTGTTTTTT.